A selection of T cell receptor beta chains follows, all from one sample in a study of cytomegalovirus exposure and HLA in healthy donors. Method: immunoSEQ multiplex PCR; TCRdb's copy keeps in-frame clones and lacks some. The sample includes around 100,000 clones. What was sequenced was PBMCs. The receptors originated from a middle-aged man in good health and CMV-seropositive. Each CDR3 is given with its conserved first and last residue. A D gene is named only where the DNA matches it firmly. The size field is filled for only some rows; it gives once, few, many or a size class.

abundance: NA; d_gene: NA; v_gene: TRBV7-3; j_gene: TRBJ2-2; CDR3nt: TGTGCCAGCAGCTTAACTGGGTCTGGTGGGAGAGAGGTCGGCGGGGAGCTGTTTTTT; CDR3aa: CASSLTGSGGREVGGELFF
abundance: NA; d_gene: TRBD1; v_gene: TRBV2; j_gene: TRBJ1-3; CDR3nt: TGTGCCAGCAGAGGAACAGGGGTAACTGGAAACACCATATATTTT; CDR3aa: CASRGTGVTGNTIYF
abundance: NA; d_gene: NA; v_gene: TRBV6-1; j_gene: TRBJ2-1; CDR3nt: TGTGCCAGCAGTGAATCTGGACTAGAGCAGTTCTTC; CDR3aa: CASSESGLEQFF
abundance: NA; d_gene: NA; v_gene: TRBV7-9; j_gene: TRBJ2-3; CDR3nt: TGTGCCAGCAGCTCCGCGCTAGTCAGTCAGTATTTT; CDR3aa: CASSSALVSQYF
abundance: NA; d_gene: TRBD1; v_gene: TRBV18; j_gene: TRBJ1-2; CDR3nt: TGTGCCAGCTCACCAGACCGGGACAGCCGCAGTACCTATGGCTACACCTTC; CDR3aa: CASSPDRDSRSTYGYTF
abundance: NA; d_gene: TRBD1; v_gene: TRBV5-1; j_gene: TRBJ2-2; CDR3nt: TGCGCCAGCAGCCCCGGACAGGTTCCCTCATCTAGGAGATTTTTT; CDR3aa: CASSPGQVPSSRRFF
abundance: medium-sized; d_gene: NA; v_gene: TRBV5-5; j_gene: TRBJ1-3; CDR3nt: TGTGCCAGCAGCCGGGGGGACACCGAGTTTTCTGGAAACACCATATATTTT; CDR3aa: CASSRGDTEFSGNTIYF
abundance: NA; d_gene: NA; v_gene: TRBV7-9; j_gene: TRBJ2-1; CDR3nt: TGTGCCAGCAGCTTAGGGGCAGGGGTGAATGAGCAGTTCTTC; CDR3aa: CASSLGAGVNEQFF
abundance: NA; d_gene: TRBD1; v_gene: TRBV7-2; j_gene: TRBJ2-7; CDR3nt: TGTGCCAGCAGCTTCCCACGGACAGGGGAGAGGCACGAGCAGTACTTC; CDR3aa: CASSFPRTGERHEQYF
abundance: NA; d_gene: TRBD2; v_gene: TRBV2; j_gene: TRBJ2-5; CDR3nt: TGTGCCAGCATAGCGGGAGCCCTCGAGACCCAGTACTTC; CDR3aa: CASIAGALETQYF
abundance: NA; d_gene: TRBD1; v_gene: TRBV30; j_gene: TRBJ2-7; CDR3nt: TGTGCCTGGAGGCGGACAGGGCCGGGGGACGAGCAGTACTTC; CDR3aa: CAWRRTGPGDEQYF
abundance: NA; d_gene: NA; v_gene: TRBV4-2; j_gene: TRBJ2-7; CDR3nt: TGTGCCAGCAGCCAAGTAAGAGGGTCTGCCTACGAGCAGTACTTC; CDR3aa: CASSQVRGSAYEQYF
abundance: NA; d_gene: TRBD2; v_gene: TRBV27; j_gene: TRBJ2-2; CDR3nt: TGTGCCAGCAGTTCAACCCAACTAGCGGGAGGGCCGGACGGGGAGCTGTTTTTT; CDR3aa: CASSSTQLAGGPDGELFF
abundance: NA; d_gene: TRBD1; v_gene: TRBV28; j_gene: TRBJ1-1; CDR3nt: TGTGCCAGCAGTACTCCGACAGGGAAGGCTGAAGCTTTCTTT; CDR3aa: CASSTPTGKAEAFF
abundance: NA; d_gene: NA; v_gene: TRBV28; j_gene: TRBJ1-5; CDR3nt: TGTGCCAGCAGTCCCGTCATTCAGGGTCAGGCCCAGCATTTT; CDR3aa: CASSPVIQGQAQHF
abundance: NA; d_gene: TRBD2; v_gene: TRBV27; j_gene: TRBJ2-7; CDR3nt: TGTGCCAGCAGTTTCCGTATAGCGGGAATGGTCTACGAGCAGTACTTC; CDR3aa: CASSFRIAGMVYEQYF
abundance: NA; d_gene: TRBD2; v_gene: TRBV4-1; j_gene: TRBJ2-2; CDR3nt: TGCGCCAGCAGCCAAGGGTGGCTAGCGGGAGGTGGGAACACCGGGGAGCTGTTTTTT; CDR3aa: CASSQGWLAGGGNTGELFF
abundance: NA; d_gene: NA; v_gene: TRBV28; j_gene: TRBJ2-4; CDR3nt: TGTGCCACACGGGCCCCGCAGGGGGCGGCGGGAGGGCCGGGAAACATTCAGTACTTC; CDR3aa: CATRAPQGAAGGPGNIQYF
abundance: NA; d_gene: TRBD1; v_gene: TRBV29-1; j_gene: TRBJ2-1; CDR3nt: TGCGGCGTGGCTCAAGGGACAGGGAATTATGAGCAGTTCTTC; CDR3aa: CGVAQGTGNYEQFF
abundance: NA; d_gene: TRBD2; v_gene: TRBV14; j_gene: TRBJ2-2; CDR3nt: TGTGCCAGCAGCCGGCTTAGCGGGAGTCCCGGGGAGCTGTTTTTT; CDR3aa: CASSRLSGSPGELFF
abundance: NA; d_gene: TRBD1; v_gene: TRBV15; j_gene: TRBJ2-3; CDR3nt: TGTGCCACCAGCAGCCGCCAGGGGGATCGAACGCAGTATTTT; CDR3aa: CATSSRQGDRTQYF
abundance: NA; d_gene: TRBD1; v_gene: TRBV5-1; j_gene: TRBJ2-1; CDR3nt: TGCGCCAGCAGCTACGGGACAGGGGGCCGGGATGAGCAGTTCTTC; CDR3aa: CASSYGTGGRDEQFF
abundance: NA; d_gene: NA; v_gene: TRBV6-1; j_gene: TRBJ2-1; CDR3nt: TGTGCCAGCACCGAGGAAGAGCGCTTCTACAATGAGCAGTTCTTC; CDR3aa: CASTEEERFYNEQFF
abundance: NA; d_gene: TRBD2; v_gene: TRBV5-1; j_gene: TRBJ2-7; CDR3nt: TGCGCCAGCAGGCCAATGTCCGGGACTAGCTTACACGAGCAGTACTTC; CDR3aa: CASRPMSGTSLHEQYF
abundance: NA; d_gene: NA; v_gene: TRBV18; j_gene: TRBJ1-5; CDR3nt: TGTGCCAGCTCCCCTGGGGCGTCGCATCAGCCCCAGCATTTT; CDR3aa: CASSPGASHQPQHF
abundance: NA; d_gene: TRBD1; v_gene: TRBV6-5; j_gene: TRBJ1-2; CDR3nt: TGTGCCAGCGGGGGACAGGGCTTCACCTATGGCTACACCTTC; CDR3aa: CASGGQGFTYGYTF
abundance: NA; d_gene: NA; v_gene: TRBV13; j_gene: TRBJ2-7; CDR3nt: TGTGCCAGCAGCTCAAACGGCCAAGGGGACGAGCAGTACTTC; CDR3aa: CASSSNGQGDEQYF
abundance: NA; d_gene: NA; v_gene: TRBV19; j_gene: TRBJ2-7; CDR3nt: TGTGCCAGTAGTGTTCTCCAGGGATACGAGCAGTACTTC; CDR3aa: CASSVLQGYEQYF
abundance: NA; d_gene: TRBD2; v_gene: TRBV29-1; j_gene: TRBJ2-7; CDR3nt: TGCAGCGCCGGGGTAGCGGGAGGGCCAAGAGAGCAGTACTTC; CDR3aa: CSAGVAGGPREQYF
abundance: NA; d_gene: NA; v_gene: TRBV9; j_gene: TRBJ1-3; CDR3nt: TGTGCCTCAGGTGGAAACACCATATATTTT; CDR3aa: CASGGNTIYF
abundance: NA; d_gene: NA; v_gene: TRBV6-1; j_gene: TRBJ2-7; CDR3nt: TGTGCCAGCAGTGAACCTACAGGTTCCTTATACGAGCAGTACTTC; CDR3aa: CASSEPTGSLYEQYF
abundance: NA; d_gene: NA; v_gene: TRBV30; j_gene: TRBJ1-5; CDR3nt: TGTGCCTGGGGGAGGGGCAATCAGCCCCAGCATTTT; CDR3aa: CAWGRGNQPQHF
abundance: NA; d_gene: TRBD1; v_gene: TRBV18; j_gene: TRBJ2-4; CDR3nt: TGTGCCAGCTCTCCGGGACAGGGAGGAGGAAACATTCAGTACTTC; CDR3aa: CASSPGQGGGNIQYF
abundance: NA; d_gene: TRBD2; v_gene: TRBV6-6; j_gene: TRBJ2-3; CDR3nt: TGTGCCGGGGGACTAGCGGGATCTAGCACAGATACGCAGTATTTT; CDR3aa: CAGGLAGSSTDTQYF
abundance: NA; d_gene: TRBD1; v_gene: TRBV7-9; j_gene: TRBJ1-1; CDR3nt: TGTGCCAGCAGCGCCGGGACAGGGGACACTGAAGCTTTCTTT; CDR3aa: CASSAGTGDTEAFF
abundance: NA; d_gene: NA; v_gene: TRBV5-1; j_gene: TRBJ2-2; CDR3nt: TGCGCCAGCACCCAGGGGGGACCCACCGGGGAGCTGTTTTTT; CDR3aa: CASTQGGPTGELFF
abundance: NA; d_gene: NA; v_gene: TRBV6-5; j_gene: TRBJ1-1; CDR3nt: TGTGCCAGCAGCCGCTGGAGATCCATGAACACTGAAGCTTTCTTT; CDR3aa: CASSRWRSMNTEAFF
abundance: NA; d_gene: TRBD2; v_gene: TRBV23-1; j_gene: TRBJ2-7; CDR3nt: TGCGCCAGCAGTCCTGGACTAGGGTCTTTTAGATGGCTCATCCTCGTCGAGCAGTACTTC; CDR3aa: CASSPGLGSFRWLILVEQYF